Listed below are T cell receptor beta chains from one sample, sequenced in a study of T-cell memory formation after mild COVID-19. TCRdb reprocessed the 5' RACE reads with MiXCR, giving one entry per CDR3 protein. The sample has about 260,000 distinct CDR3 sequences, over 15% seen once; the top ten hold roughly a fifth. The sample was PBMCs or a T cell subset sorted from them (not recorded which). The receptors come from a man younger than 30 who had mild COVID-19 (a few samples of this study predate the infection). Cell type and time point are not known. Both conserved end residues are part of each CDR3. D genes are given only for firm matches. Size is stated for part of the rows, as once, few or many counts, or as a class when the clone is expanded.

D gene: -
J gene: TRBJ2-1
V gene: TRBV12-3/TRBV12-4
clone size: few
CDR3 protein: CASSLWGGEQFF

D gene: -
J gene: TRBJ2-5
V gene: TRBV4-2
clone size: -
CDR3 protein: CASSVAASKETQYF

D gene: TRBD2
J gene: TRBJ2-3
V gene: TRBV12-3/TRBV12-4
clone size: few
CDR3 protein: CASSPNSGGANTQYF

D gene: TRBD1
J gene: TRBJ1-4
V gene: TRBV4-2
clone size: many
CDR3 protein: CASSPRTGEEKLFF

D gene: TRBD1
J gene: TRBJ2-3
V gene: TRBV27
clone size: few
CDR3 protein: CASSPLPTGVSVTDTQYF

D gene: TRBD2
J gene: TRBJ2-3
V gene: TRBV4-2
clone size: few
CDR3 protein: CASSQASGGAATQYF

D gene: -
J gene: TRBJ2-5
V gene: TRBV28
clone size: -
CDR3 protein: CASSLRTPETQYF

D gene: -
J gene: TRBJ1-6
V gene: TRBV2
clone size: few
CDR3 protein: CASVTRPNSPLHF

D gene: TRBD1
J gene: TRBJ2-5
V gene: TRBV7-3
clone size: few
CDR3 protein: CASSQGGRPAQETQYF

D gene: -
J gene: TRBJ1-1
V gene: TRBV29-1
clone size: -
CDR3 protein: CSALWGAGTEAFF

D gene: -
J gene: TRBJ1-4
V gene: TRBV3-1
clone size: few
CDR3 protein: CASSLRGEKLFF

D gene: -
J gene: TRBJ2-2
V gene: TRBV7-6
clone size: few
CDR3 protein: CASSLAAWRDTGELFF

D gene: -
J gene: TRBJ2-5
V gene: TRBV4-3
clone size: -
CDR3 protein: CASSPSGQTIQETQYF

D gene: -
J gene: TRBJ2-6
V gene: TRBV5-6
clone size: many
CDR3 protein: CASSPVSSGANVLTF

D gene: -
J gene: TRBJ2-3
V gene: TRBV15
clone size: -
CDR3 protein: CATSRARGRNTDTQYF

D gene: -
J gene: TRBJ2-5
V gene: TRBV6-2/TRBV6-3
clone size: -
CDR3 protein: CASSYRARLQETQYF